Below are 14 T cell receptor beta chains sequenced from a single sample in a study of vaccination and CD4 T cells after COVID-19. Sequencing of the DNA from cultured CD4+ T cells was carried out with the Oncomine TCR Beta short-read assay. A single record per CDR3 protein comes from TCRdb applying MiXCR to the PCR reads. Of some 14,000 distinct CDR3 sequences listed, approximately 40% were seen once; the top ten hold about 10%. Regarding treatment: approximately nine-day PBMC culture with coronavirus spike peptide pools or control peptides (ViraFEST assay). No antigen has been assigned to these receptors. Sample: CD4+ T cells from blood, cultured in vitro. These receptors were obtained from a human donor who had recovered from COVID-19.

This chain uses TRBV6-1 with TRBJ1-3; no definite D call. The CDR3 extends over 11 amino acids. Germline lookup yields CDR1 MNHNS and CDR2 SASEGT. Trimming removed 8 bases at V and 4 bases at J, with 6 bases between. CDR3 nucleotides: TGTGCCAGCCTGAGAGGAAACACCATATATTTT. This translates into CASLRGNTIYF.

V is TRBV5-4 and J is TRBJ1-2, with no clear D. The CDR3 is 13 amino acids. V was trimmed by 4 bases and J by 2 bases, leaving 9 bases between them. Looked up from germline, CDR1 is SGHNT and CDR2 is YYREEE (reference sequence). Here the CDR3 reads CASSPSGNYGYTF. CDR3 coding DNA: TGTGCCAGCAGCCCCTCTGGGAACTATGGCTACACCTTC.

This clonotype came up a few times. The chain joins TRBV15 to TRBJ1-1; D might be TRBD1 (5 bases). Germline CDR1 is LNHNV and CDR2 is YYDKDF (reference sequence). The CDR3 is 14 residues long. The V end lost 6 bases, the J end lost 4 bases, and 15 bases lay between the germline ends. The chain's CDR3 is CATRPGKGGTEAFF. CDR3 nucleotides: TGTGCCACCAGGCCAGGGAAGGGTGGCACTGAAGCTTTCTTT. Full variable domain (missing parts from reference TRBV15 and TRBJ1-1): DAMVIQNPRYQVTQFGKPVTLSCSQTLNHNVMYWYQQKSSQAPKLLFHYYDKDFNNEADTPDNFQSRRPNTSFCFLDIRSPGLGDTAMYLCATRPGKGGTEAFFGQGTRLTVV.

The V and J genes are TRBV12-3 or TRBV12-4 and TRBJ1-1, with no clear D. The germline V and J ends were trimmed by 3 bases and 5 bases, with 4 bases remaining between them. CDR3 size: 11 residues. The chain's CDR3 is CASSLWTEAFF. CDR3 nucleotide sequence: TGTGCCAGCAGTTTGTGGACTGAAGCTTTCTTT.

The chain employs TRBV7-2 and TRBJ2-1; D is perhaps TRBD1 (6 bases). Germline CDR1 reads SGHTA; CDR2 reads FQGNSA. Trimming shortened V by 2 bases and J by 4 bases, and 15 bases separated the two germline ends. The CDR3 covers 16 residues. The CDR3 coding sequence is TGTGCCAGCAGCTTAAGTTGGCCAGGGGAATACAATGAGCAGTTCTTC. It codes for CASSLSWPGEYNEQFF.

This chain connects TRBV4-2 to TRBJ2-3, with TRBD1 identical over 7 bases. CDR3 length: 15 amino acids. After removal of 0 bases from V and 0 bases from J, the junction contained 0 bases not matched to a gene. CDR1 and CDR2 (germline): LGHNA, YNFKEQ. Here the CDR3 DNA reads TGTGCCAGCAGCCAAGACAGGGGGAGCACAGATACGCAGTATTTT. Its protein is CASSQDRGSTDTQYF.

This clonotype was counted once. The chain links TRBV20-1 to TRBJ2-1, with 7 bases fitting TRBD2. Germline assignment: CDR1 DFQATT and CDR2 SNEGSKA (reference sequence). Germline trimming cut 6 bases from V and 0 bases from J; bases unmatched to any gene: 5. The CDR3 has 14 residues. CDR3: CSALAVSSYNEQFF. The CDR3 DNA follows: TGCAGTGCGCTAGCGGTTAGCTCCTACAATGAGCAGTTCTTC.

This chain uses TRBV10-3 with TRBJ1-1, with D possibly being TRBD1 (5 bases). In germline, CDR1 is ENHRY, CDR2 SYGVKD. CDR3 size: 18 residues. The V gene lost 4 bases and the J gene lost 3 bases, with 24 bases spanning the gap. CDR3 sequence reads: CAISVSTNPSRGDTEAFF. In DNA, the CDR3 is TGTGCCATCAGTGTATCGACGAATCCCAGCCGGGGCGACACTGAAGCTTTCTTT.

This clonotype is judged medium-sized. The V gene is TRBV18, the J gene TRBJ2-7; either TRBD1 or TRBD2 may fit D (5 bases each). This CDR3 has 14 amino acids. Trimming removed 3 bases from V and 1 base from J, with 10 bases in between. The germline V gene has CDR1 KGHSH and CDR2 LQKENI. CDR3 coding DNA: TGTGCCAGCTCACCCGGGACGGAATCCTACGAGCAGTACTTC. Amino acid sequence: CASSPGTESYEQYF.

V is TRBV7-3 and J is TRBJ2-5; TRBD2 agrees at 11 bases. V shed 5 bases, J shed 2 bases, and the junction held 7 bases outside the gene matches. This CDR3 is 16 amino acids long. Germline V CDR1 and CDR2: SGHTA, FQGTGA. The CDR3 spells CASSGWTSGQQETQYF. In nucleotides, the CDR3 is TGTGCCAGCAGCGGATGGACTAGCGGGCAACAAGAGACCCAGTACTTC.

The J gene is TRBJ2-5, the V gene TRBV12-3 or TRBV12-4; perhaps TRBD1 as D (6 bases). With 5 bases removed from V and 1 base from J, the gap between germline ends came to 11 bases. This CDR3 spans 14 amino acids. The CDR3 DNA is TGTGCCAGCAGTCCCTGGACAGCCCAAGAGACCCAGTACTTC. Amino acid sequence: CASSPWTAQETQYF.

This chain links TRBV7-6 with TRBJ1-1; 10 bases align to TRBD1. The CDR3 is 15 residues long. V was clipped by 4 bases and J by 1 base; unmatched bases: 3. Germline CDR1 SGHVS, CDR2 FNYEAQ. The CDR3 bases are TGTGCCAGCAGCTCTCGACAGGGGGCGAACACTGAAGCTTTCTTT. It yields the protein CASSSRQGANTEAFF.

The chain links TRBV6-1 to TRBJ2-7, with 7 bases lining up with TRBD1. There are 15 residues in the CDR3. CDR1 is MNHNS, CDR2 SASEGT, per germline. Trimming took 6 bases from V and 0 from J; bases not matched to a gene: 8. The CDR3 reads CASRVGGPLSYEQYF. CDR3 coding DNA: TGTGCCAGCAGGGTAGGGGGCCCCCTCTCCTACGAGCAGTACTTC.

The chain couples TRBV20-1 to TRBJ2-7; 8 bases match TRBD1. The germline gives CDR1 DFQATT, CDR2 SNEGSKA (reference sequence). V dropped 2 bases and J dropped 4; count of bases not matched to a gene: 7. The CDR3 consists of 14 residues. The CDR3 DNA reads TGCAGTGCTAGACCCTGGACAGGGAGGTACGAGCAGTACTTC. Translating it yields CSARPWTGRYEQYF.